One and the same sample provided the 29 T cell receptor beta chains below, sequenced in a study of T cell responses to AZD1222 COVID-19 vaccine. This table comes from immunoSEQ multiplex PCR, and its TCRdb copy is limited to in-frame clones, with some not included. The repertoire consists of 45,000 to 55,000 clones, with 80% to 90% occurring once and the leading ten covering 6.5% to 8.5%. The sequenced sample was peripheral blood, obtained 28 days after the second AZD1222 dose. Every receptor here comes from an adult who received the AZD1222 COVID-19 vaccine.

The chain joins TRBV6-5 to TRBJ1-1; perhaps TRBD1 as D (5 bases). Per the germline V gene, CDR1 is MNHEY and CDR2 is SVGAGI. Trimming cost V 6 bases and J 5 bases, with 13 bases left between them. The CDR3 has 13 amino acids. The CDR3 DNA sequence: TGTGCCAGCAGGGGATCGGGGGGGACTGAAGCTTTCTTT. Amino acids: CASRGSGGTEAFF.

In its sample, this clone ranks as large. The chain carries TRBV7-8 and TRBJ1-2; the match to TRBD1 covers 7 bases. Germline loops: CDR1 SGHVS, CDR2 FQNEAQ. J lost 2 bases, V lost 2 bases, and 5 bases had no gene match. The CDR3 covers 15 residues. As DNA, the CDR3 is TGTGCCAGCAGCTTATTCAGGGGGTTGAACTATGGCTACACCTTC. Protein sequence: CASSLFRGLNYGYTF.

The V and J genes are TRBV19 and TRBJ1-1, with D unclear. V lost 5 bases, J lost 1 base, and 14 bases lay in between. CDR1 LNHDA and CDR2 SQIVND come from the germline V gene (reference sequence). The length of the CDR3 is 15 residues. The CDR3 sequence is CASSFPGPPNTEAFF. The CDR3 region has the DNA TGTGCCAGTAGTTTCCCAGGTCCTCCGAACACTGAAGCTTTCTTT.

This clone appeared once. The J gene is TRBJ2-3, the V gene TRBV11-2; 7 nucleotides match TRBD2. V dropped 1 base and J dropped 4; count of bases not matched to a gene: 5. Germline CDR1 SGHAT, CDR2 FQNNGV. CDR3 size: 15 residues. The CDR3 region has the DNA TGTGCCAGCAGCTTAGGCGGGAGAGGGCCAGATACGCAGTATTTT. It is translated as CASSLGGRGPDTQYF.

The gene calls are TRBV9 and TRBJ1-1, with 8 bases lining up with TRBD1. The CDR3 is 17 residues long. The germline CDR1 and CDR2 sequences are SGDLS and YYNGEE. Germline trimming cut 0 bases from V and 0 bases from J; bases unmatched to any gene: 7. Here the CDR3 DNA reads TGTGCCAGCAGCGTAGGGGACAGGCGCCTAATGAACACTGAAGCTTTCTTT. It is translated as CASSVGDRRLMNTEAFF.

V usage is TRBV10-3 and J usage is TRBJ2-7; no firm D call. Germline CDR1 and CDR2: ENHRY and SYGVKD. V shed 0 bases and J shed 7 bases, with 4 bases lying between them. CDR3 length: 11 amino acids. The CDR3 protein is CAISESREQYF. The CDR3 region has the DNA TGTGCCATCAGTGAGTCTAGAGAGCAGTACTTC.

The chain uses TRBV30 and TRBJ1-1; no reliable D call. Germline assignment: CDR1 GTSNPN and CDR2 SVGIG (reference sequence). The ends were cut back, 6 bases at V and 1 base at J, with 6 bases in the middle. This CDR3 region has 11 residues. CDR3 protein: CACERNTEAFF. The CDR3 DNA is TGTGCCTGTGAGAGGAACACTGAAGCTTTCTTT.

The chain links TRBV29-1 to TRBJ1-1; 10 bases are a match to TRBD1. V was clipped by 7 bases and J by 4 bases; unmatched bases: 15. The CDR3 runs to 16 residues. From germline, CDR1 is SQVTM and CDR2 ANQGSEA. The CDR3 sequence is CSGGGYGQGGSTEAFF. In DNA form, the CDR3 reads TGCAGCGGTGGAGGGTACGGACAGGGGGGGAGCACTGAAGCTTTCTTT.

V gene TRBV3-1 (or the pseudogene TRBV3-2) combines with J gene TRBJ1-4, with 7 nucleotides matching TRBD1. This CDR3 comprises 15 residues. Per germline, CDR1 LGHDT and CDR2 YNNKEL (reference sequence). V lost 4 bases and J lost 6; bases outside the gene matches: 8. CDR3 protein: CASSPLRTGHEKLFF. The CDR3 nucleotides are TGTGCCAGCAGCCCGCTCCGGACAGGACATGAAAAACTGTTTTTT.

The rearrangement joins TRBV12-3 or TRBV12-4 to TRBJ2-7, with 9 bases lining up with TRBD1. Trimming cost V 7 bases and J 6 bases; bases outside gene matches: 4. The CDR3 loop spans 12 amino acids. The CDR3 DNA reads as TGTGCCAGCACCACAGGGGGCGGCGAGCAGTACTTC. Translated, it gives CASTTGGGEQYF.

V usage is TRBV19 and J usage is TRBJ1-1, with 8 bases identical to TRBD1. Per the germline V gene, CDR1 is LNHDA and CDR2 is SQIVND (reference sequence). This CDR3 has 14 residues. V shed 3 bases and J 7 bases; nucleotides not matched to a gene: 7. CDR3 region: CASSIGTGLYEAFF. CDR3 coding DNA: TGTGCCAGTAGTATCGGGACAGGCCTATATGAAGCTTTCTTT.

The CDR3 loop is CASSQSSQGNEQFF. As DNA, the CDR3 is TGTGCCAGCAGCCAATCCTCACAGGGCAATGAGCAGTTCTTC. J is TRBJ2-1 and V is TRBV7-2, with a weak D call TRBD1 (6 bases). V lost 5 bases and J lost 6, with 14 bases in between. Germline CDR1 reads SGHTA; CDR2 reads FQGNSA. The CDR3 spans 14 residues.

The CDR3 region has the DNA TGTGCCAGCAGTACGGGACTAGCGGAACCATACGAGCAGTACTTC. It specifies CASSTGLAEPYEQYF. The chain couples TRBV6-6 to TRBJ2-7; the match to TRBD2 covers 11 bases. Looked up from germline, CDR1 is MNHNY and CDR2 is SVGAGI (reference sequence). This CDR3 contains 15 residues. V was pared by 5 bases and J by 4 bases, with 7 bases of the junction left unmatched.

On this clone itself: In the same sample, other DNA sequences code for this CDR3. This chain uses TRBV19 with TRBJ2-7; a possible D gene is TRBD2 (6 bases). CDR3 length: 15 amino acids. V lost 3 bases and J lost 3, with 15 bases in between. CDR1 is LNHDA, CDR2 SQIVND, per germline (reference sequence). Written as DNA, the CDR3 is TGTGCCAGTAGTATCGGGCTCGGAGGGAGCTACGAGCAGTACTTC. This sequence encodes CASSIGLGGSYEQYF.

This chain connects TRBV2 to TRBJ2-7, with unresolved D. V was trimmed by 7 bases and J by 1 base, leaving 5 bases between them. There are 11 residues in the CDR3. Germline V lookup: CDR1 SNHLY, CDR2 FYNNEI. The CDR3 DNA reads as TGTGCCAGCATCTGGTCCTACGAGCAGTACTTC. Translation gives CASIWSYEQYF. The full variable domain, completed using reference TRBV2 and TRBJ2-7, is EPEVTQTPSHQVTQMGQEVILRCVPISNHLYFYWYRQILGQKVEFLVSFYNNEISEKSEIFDDQFSVERPDGSNFTLKIRSTKLEDSAMYFCASIWSYEQYFGPGTRLTVT.

CDR3 DNA: TGTGCCAGCAGCGCACGGTTTCGGGCGTTCGGGGCCGGGGAGCTGTTTTTT. Protein product: CASSARFRAFGAGELFF. J is TRBJ2-2 and V is TRBV11-2; D is possibly TRBD2 (5 bases). V dropped 5 bases and J dropped 6 bases, with 22 bases sitting between them. Germline assignment: CDR1 SGHAT and CDR2 FQNNGV. CDR3 length equals 17 residues.

The chain employs TRBV18 and TRBJ2-7; 11 nucleotides match TRBD1. Germline V gene sequence: CDR1 KGHSH, CDR2 LQKENI. The CDR3 sequence is 13 residues long. Trimming removed 3 bases from V and 7 bases from J; junction bases left unmatched: 2. CDR3 sequence (DNA): TGTGCCAGCTCACCGGGACAGGGGGGTGAGCAGTACTTC. Encoded protein: CASSPGQGGEQYF.

This clone was seen a few times. V usage is TRBV7-9 and J usage is TRBJ2-3; 8 nucleotides agree with TRBD2. This CDR3 has 15 amino acids. Losses at the gene ends were 3 bases for V and 6 bases for J; bases not matched to a gene: 8. The germline gives CDR1 SEHNR, CDR2 FQNEAQ (reference sequence). The CDR3 spells CASSLWIAGRDTQYF. In nucleotides, the CDR3 is TGTGCCAGCAGCTTGTGGATAGCGGGACGGGATACGCAGTATTTT.

The chain joins TRBV7-8 to TRBJ1-2, with TRBD1 as a possible D gene (5 bases). The germline gives CDR1 SGHVS, CDR2 FQNEAQ. The CDR3 spans 14 residues. Trimming removed 1 base from V and 8 bases from J, with 14 bases in between. The CDR3 reads CASSLEGWGRGYTF. CDR3 nucleotides: TGTGCCAGCAGCTTAGAAGGATGGGGCCGCGGCTACACCTTC. The full variable domain, completed using reference TRBV7-8 and TRBJ1-2, is GAGVSQSPRYKVAKRGQDVALRCDPISGHVSLFWYQQALGQGPEFLTYFQNEAQLDKSGLPSDRFFAERPEGSVSTLKIQRTQQEDSAVYLCASSLEGWGRGYTFGSGTRLTVV.

In this sample, this clone turned up a few times. J is TRBJ2-5 and V is TRBV28, with 9 bases aligning to TRBD1. CDR3 length equals 15 residues. The V and J ends lost 3 bases and 6 bases, in that order; junction bases with no gene match: 8. Germline V CDR1 and CDR2: MDHEN, SYDVKM. CDR3 in amino acids: CASSFPGQGRKTQYF. The CDR3 nucleotides are TGTGCCAGCAGTTTTCCTGGACAGGGGAGGAAGACCCAGTACTTC.

CDR3 in amino acids: CAIRDTAIYNEQFF. The CDR3 nucleotides are TGTGCCATCAGGGACACCGCAATCTACAATGAGCAGTTCTTC. The rearrangement uses TRBV10-3 and TRBJ2-1; D might be TRBD1 (5 bases). Trimming pared 6 bases from V and 3 bases from J, leaving 12 bases between. Germline lookup yields CDR1 ENHRY and CDR2 SYGVKD. The CDR3 totals 14 residues.

The V call is TRBV2, the J call TRBJ1-2, with 8 bases identical to TRBD1. This CDR3 contains 13 residues. Per germline, CDR1 SNHLY and CDR2 FYNNEI. V lost 5 bases to trimming and J lost 4 bases; unmatched junction nucleotides: 3. The chain's CDR3 is CASSWTGTYGYTF. In DNA, the CDR3 is TGTGCCAGCAGTTGGACAGGGACCTATGGCTACACCTTC. Full variable domain (missing parts from reference TRBV2 and TRBJ1-2): EPEVTQTPSHQVTQMGQEVILRCVPISNHLYFYWYRQILGQKVEFLVSFYNNEISEKSEIFDDQFSVERPDGSNFTLKIRSTKLEDSAMYFCASSWTGTYGYTFGSGTRLTVV.

This clone came up once. The chain uses TRBV19 and TRBJ2-2, with 13 bases that match TRBD2. Germline V lookup: CDR1 LNHDA, CDR2 SQIVND (reference sequence). V gave up 5 bases and J gave up 0 bases; unmatched junction bases: 6. This CDR3 region has 18 residues. The CDR3 here is CASSRTSGRVPNTGELFF. As DNA, the CDR3 is TGTGCCAGTAGTCGGACTAGCGGGAGAGTTCCGAACACCGGGGAGCTGTTTTTT.

The chain links TRBV7-8 to TRBJ2-7; maybe TRBD1 (6 bases). Germline CDR1 and CDR2: SGHVS and FQNEAQ. The CDR3 has 14 amino acids. V was cut by 6 bases and J by 2 bases, with 14 bases left in between. CDR3 protein: CASRGDGGAYEQYF. CDR3 DNA sequence: TGTGCCAGCAGGGGGGATGGGGGCGCCTACGAGCAGTACTTC.

The chain uses TRBV18 and TRBJ1-1, with D unclear. Germline V gene lookup returns CDR1 KGHSH and CDR2 LQKENI. V lost 2 bases and J lost 1, with 14 bases in between. The CDR3 consists of 16 residues. The CDR3 loop is CASSPTNPGANTEAFF. The DNA of the CDR3 is TGTGCCAGCTCACCAACCAATCCGGGAGCGAACACTGAAGCTTTCTTT.

The V gene is TRBV28, the J gene TRBJ2-3, with 10 bases lining up with TRBD2. This CDR3 is 17 amino acids long. Trimming removed 5 bases from V and 4 bases from J; junction bases left unmatched: 12. The V gene's germline CDR1 is MDHEN and CDR2 SYDVKM. CDR3 region: CASSRTPGLAPSDTQYF. For the CDR3, the DNA is TGTGCCAGCAGTCGTACACCGGGACTAGCGCCCTCAGATACGCAGTATTTT.

In this sample, this clone turned up once. V is TRBV7-9 and J is TRBJ1-6; D gene unclear. Germline V gene lookup returns CDR1 SEHNR and CDR2 FQNEAQ (reference sequence). The V and J ends lost 0 bases and 6 bases respectively, with 9 bases between them. The CDR3 extends over 15 amino acids. CDR3 bases: TGTGCCAGCAGCTTAGCGGCCAGGAGTAATTCACCCCTCCACTTT. Translating gives CASSLAARSNSPLHF.

This clone was observed a handful of times. The chain combines TRBV2 with TRBJ1-5; 7 nucleotides line up with TRBD1. CDR1 and CDR2 (germline): SNHLY, FYNNEI. V dropped 9 bases and J dropped 6; count of bases not matched to a gene: 11. The length of the CDR3 is 14 residues. The CDR3 region is CASKPTGSGQPQHF. The CDR3 DNA reads as TGTGCCAGTAAGCCGACAGGGTCTGGTCAGCCCCAGCATTTT.

This rearrangement joins TRBV19 to TRBJ2-4, with 8 positions matching TRBD2. V lost 5 bases and J lost 3; bases outside the gene matches: 6. The germline CDR1 and CDR2 sequences are LNHDA and SQIVND (reference sequence). This CDR3 contains 15 residues. The CDR3 nucleotides read TGTGCCAGTAGTCCCCGGGGGGGGCTCAAAAACATTCAGTACTTC. Translation: CASSPRGGLKNIQYF.